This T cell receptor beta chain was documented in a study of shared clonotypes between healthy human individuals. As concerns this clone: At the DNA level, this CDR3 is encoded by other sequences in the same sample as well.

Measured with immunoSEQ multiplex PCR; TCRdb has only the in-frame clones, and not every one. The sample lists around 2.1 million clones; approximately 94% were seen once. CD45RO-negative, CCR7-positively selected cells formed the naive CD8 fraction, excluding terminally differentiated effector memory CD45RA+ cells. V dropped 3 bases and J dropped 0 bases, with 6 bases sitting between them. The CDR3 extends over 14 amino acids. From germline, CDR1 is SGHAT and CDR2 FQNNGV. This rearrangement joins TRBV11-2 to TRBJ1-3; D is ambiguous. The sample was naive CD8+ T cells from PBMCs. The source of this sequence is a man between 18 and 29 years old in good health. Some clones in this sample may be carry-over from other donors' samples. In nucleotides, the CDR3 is TGTGCCAGCAGCTTTCAAGGCTCTGGAAACACCATATATTTT. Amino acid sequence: CASSFQGSGNTIYF.